This paragraph covers one T cell receptor (beta chain) sequence. Its cognate antigen is unknown. The sample belongs to a study of cytomegalovirus exposure and HLA in healthy donors. Primers for the PCR totalled 60 Vbeta and 13 Jbeta. Original analysis: Roughly 11 million shared chains were among 80 million or so unique TCR beta chains counted in a later analysis. Profiling relied on immunoSEQ multiplex PCR, and the TCRdb table lists in-frame clones only, not all of them. The V and J calls and clone size come from that table; D and trimming were worked out from the DNA. In the table there are about 94,000 clones, approximately 7.1% of which are singletons. The CDR3 runs 15 residues. Germline lookup yields CDR1 MGHRA and CDR2 YSYEKL. The junction had 0 bases not matched to a gene; V was cut back by 1 base and J by 5 bases. Study-level points and caveats: A later analysis showed HLA-associated TCR beta chains outstripping equally common others in clonal expansion.

Specimen: PBMCs. This rearrangement joins TRBV4-1 to TRBJ2-2, with 11 bases matching TRBD2. The clonotype originates from a man aged 45-65 years in good health and CMV-seronegative. Here the CDR3 reads CASSQGTSGTGELFF. CDR3 bases: TGCGCCAGCAGCCAAGGGACTAGCGGGACCGGGGAGCTGTTTTTT.